This TCR beta chain stems from a study of Graves' ophthalmopathy and Graves' hyperthyroidism. Overall study: No treatment had been given when peripheral blood was collected at initial diagnosis. Findings and caveats of the study: Between ophthalmopathy and stable hyperthyroidism, a 13-signature model drew a separation with approximately 90% sensitivity and about 81% specificity.

Having ophthalmopathy, the donors showed moderate-to-severe activity, CAS ≥3 and NOSPECS ≥4, with disease lasting under 3 months. The sample holds many counts of this clonotype. Its cognate antigen is unknown. V was trimmed by 7 bases and J by 8 bases, leaving 17 bases between them. Germline-derived CDR1 and CDR2 are SQVTM and ANQGSEA. The CDR3 contains 13 residues. Scientists amplified the TCR beta CDR3 regions from RNA transcripts. Second-round multiplex PCR came after a first-round RT-PCR that employed HTBI primers. TCRdb reanalysed the multiplex PCR reads using MiXCR and keeps one entry per CDR3 protein. The repertoire consists of hundreds of thousands of distinct CDR3 sequences, with around 50% occurring once and the leading ten covering roughly 50%.

The receptor comes from an adult man with Graves' ophthalmopathy. The sample consisted of peripheral blood. The chain links TRBV29-1 to TRBJ1-4, with D perhaps matching TRBD1 (6 bases). In DNA form, the CDR3 reads TGCAGCGCTGCCACAGGGAACAAGGAAAAACTGTTTTTT. Its protein is CSAATGNKEKLFF.